This T cell receptor (beta chain) appears in the sequencing data of a study of blood T cell repertoires in COVID-19. Per the authors' pipeline: By means of reference gene primer amplification, nucleated cell counts were estimated. Profiling relied on immunoSEQ multiplex PCR, and the TCRdb table lists in-frame clones only, not all of them. V and J calls and clone size come straight from that table; D and trimming were deduced from the DNA. Here the sample spans 350,000 to 450,000 clones, under 90% being singletons. Those who participated ranged in age from roughly 18 to 95 years and resided in about 24 US areas. The CDR3 extends over 15 amino acids. CDR1 is SGHRS, CDR2 YFSETQ, per germline. V was cut by 0 bases and J by 4 bases, with 13 bases left in between.

What was sequenced was PBMCs or T cells enriched from blood (not recorded which). This clonotype was sampled from a woman aged 25 to 39 who had recovered from COVID-19. The chain uses TRBV5-1 and TRBJ1-1; TRBD1 is a possible D gene (6 bases). The CDR3 region is CASSLDAGVVTEAFF. CDR3 sequence (DNA): TGCGCCAGCAGCTTGGATGCAGGGGTAGTCACTGAAGCTTTCTTT.